The clone carrying this TCR beta chain was counted only a few times. The source of the sample is a study of lymphopenia after photon versus proton radiotherapy. Sequenced by immunoSEQ multiplex PCR; TCRdb stores in-frame clones only, minus some. The repertoire holds 70,000 to 95,000 clones, with 65% to 85% as singletons. The CDR3 runs to 15 residues. CDR1 is SEHNR and CDR2 is FQNEAQ in the germline V gene (reference sequence). V gave up 5 bases and J gave up 5 bases; unmatched junction bases: 12. V is TRBV7-9 and J is TRBJ2-7, with TRBD1 matching over 7 bases. Source: peripheral blood, taken from a patient treated with proton-based radiotherapy. This TCR was recovered from a man in his 60s with pancreatic cancer. The CDR3 sequence: CASSPPTGFNNEQYF. CDR3 coding DNA: TGTGCCAGCAGCCCCCCGACAGGGTTCAACAACGAGCAGTACTTC.